This T cell receptor beta chain was identified in a study of cytomegalovirus exposure and HLA in healthy donors (dated by TCRdb to the late 2010s). Study-level background: An earlier analysis of some 550 of the donors reported 250 to 350 Gb of sequence data and 117 million unique TCR beta sequences from about 179 million T cells. In the later analysis, no new phenotypic data were used to find candidate immune exposures; instead, reliance was placed on TCR beta sequences and their occurrence across donors. Donor age, sex, ethnicity and CMV serostatus were collected together with the repertoire data. Along with the approximately 700-subject first cohort, a separate validation cohort of over a hundred different subjects was used. A later analysis re-examined previously published TCR beta repertoires from over 500 donors and added high-resolution HLA genotyping to investigate patterns of TCR occurrence. Across some 400 genotyped donors of the cohort, an average of about 220,000 unique TCR beta nucleotide sequences per donor were sequenced, and about a sixth of those sequences were non-productive. Among the roughly 410 genotyped donors, more than 70% belonged to the genetic ancestry cluster associated with self-reported Caucasian donors. In an earlier analysis of a few hundred of the donors, high-throughput TCR beta sequencing was used to judge whether each TCR beta V gene segment behaved as functional or pseudogenic. The study profiled the T cell repertoires of more than 500 subjects by immunosequencing and related them to cytomegalovirus serostatus. A later genetic analysis took genome-wide SNP genotypes for about 55% of the 666 donors and used that subset as a discovery cohort. Every repertoire in the discovery cohort had been generated on one and the same sequencing platform. The number of donors typed differed by locus, with about 629-630 for A, B, C, DRB1 and DQB1, roughly 550 for DQA1, approximately 580 for DPA1, and some 470 for DPB1. Four to six DR-DQ haplotypes were handled as single units for association and clustering, since linkage in the cohort was strong. An early release covering over 500 HLA-typed donors comprised about 310 gigabases of sequencing data and tens of millions of unique TCR sequences. Both class I and class II loci were covered by HLA typing, at four-digit resolution. To predict cytomegalovirus infection status, the study brought together high-throughput TCR immunosequencing, statistical association of individual TCRs with disease status, and machine learning. The study aimed to test whether signatures of past pathogen exposure could be identified by cataloging public T cell receptors.

Libraries were constructed by the immunoSEQ multiplex PCR assay. For the multiplex PCR, a mixture combining 60 forward primers for TCR Vbeta segments and 13 reverse primers for TCR Jbeta segments was used. Amplification of the CDR3 region of rearranged TCR beta genes was performed with a multiplex PCR assay on genomic DNA. The Illumina HiSeq System was used to sequence the amplified TCR beta libraries as 87-base-pair reads. On the authors' methods: A later analysis tallied 70 million to 100 million unique TCR beta chains across the 660 or so repertoires, and approximately 9.9 million of those chains were shared by two or more donors. To remove PCR and sequencing errors, raw reads were error-corrected and collapsed into unique sequences using a nearest-neighbor algorithm that merged closely related sequences. Alignment of CDR3 sequences to IMGT reference sequences was used to assign V, D and J gene segments. Each retained sequence needed at least a six-nucleotide match to both a V gene segment and a J gene segment. Rearrangements were classified as productive when the CDR3 lacked stop codons and remained in frame with V and J, and all other rearrangements were classified as non-productive. CDR3 was defined by IMGT convention, running from the second conserved V-encoded cysteine to the conserved J-encoded phenylalanine. The earlier analysis of about 590 of the donors excluded sequences that lacked an unambiguous match to a single V gene segment. An earlier analysis of about 590 of the donors classified V segments as functional when productive rearrangements were above 56.7% and as segregating when the standard deviation between donors was above 5%. A statistical classification framework was built to diagnose cytomegalovirus status from the catalog of TCR beta chain sequences. In a later analysis, TCR nucleotide sequences were compared against IMGT/GENE-DB human TR gene sequences so that V and J genes could be assigned. In a later analysis, CDR3 sequences and most-parsimonious VDJ recombination scenarios were assigned using the TCRdist pipeline. In a later analysis, every TCR beta chain was defined by the combination of its CDR3 amino acid sequence and its V-gene family, and reads without a unique V-gene family were dropped. As a way to deal with suspected cross-contamination and a sequencing artifact, a later analysis dropped hundreds of nucleotide sequences that were highly shared and had low generation probability. In a later analysis, a clonal expansion index for each public chain was calculated from normalized within-repertoire ranks of inferred template counts. In a later analysis, generation probabilities were computed using a VDJ recombination model fitted to out-of-frame rearrangements, and the results were checked against IGoR. Hypergeometric tests were used in a later analysis to score TCR-TCR, TCR-HLA and TCR-CMV co-occurrence, with a repertoire-size bias correction applied to the TCR pairs. False discovery rates were estimated in a later analysis by permuting HLA or CMV assignments 20 times. In a later analysis, co-occurring TCRs were grouped with DBSCAN, and TCRdist sequence similarity was added when clustering was performed within HLA-allele-positive subsets. For co-occurrence clustering, repertoires with fewer than 30,000 or more than 120,000 public chains were excluded, along with roughly 5 repertoires with anomalous nucleotide sharing. Not all clones reach the TCRdb copy of this immuneACCESS table, which keeps in-frame sequences only. Checked studies attribute under half of the gap to unresolved V genes and leave the rest unexplained. V, J and clone size derive from that table, while D and trimming were established from the DNA sequence. A total of about 120,000 clones appear in this sample, around three quarters of them only once. The ten largest clonotypes hold around 3.6% of the sample.

The cohort comprised around 700 healthy bone marrow donors. At the time of sampling, every cohort member was nominally healthy, though immune exposures that went unrecorded were likely present. The donor tested CMV seronegative and was one of the 352 seronegative cohort members. Each donor provided a peripheral blood sample, and peripheral blood mononuclear cells were used for TCR beta sequencing. Genomic DNA was extracted from the blood cell samples with the Qiagen DNeasy Blood Extraction Kit. Details on this clone: There is no known antigen for this receptor. One base away there is no much larger clone; base qualities are not given.

CDR3 length: 13 amino acids, cysteine to phenylalanine. The entry retains the CDR3 DNA only, 39 bases that are in frame from base 1. The V end gives up 7 bases and the J end 1 base, leaving 4 bases in the junction not matched to a gene. The germline V gene (reference sequence) supplies CDR1 GTSNPN and CDR2 SVGIG. The full study reports these points: A group of highly shared sequence variants was considered likely to be a technical artifact of the sequencing pipeline. A further reported finding was that TCR beta sequences accurately predicted the HLA-A and HLA-B alleles for most subjects in the first cohort. The cohort was sequenced for TCR beta chains only, and without alpha or paired-chain data the features that could be detected were limited. Some IMGT-functional V segments, including TRBV6-2 and TRBV6-3, could not be told apart with the 87-base-pair reads, so those segments were excluded. The only immune exposure information available for the cohort was CMV serostatus. The authors suggested that the approach could potentially be extended to other disease states and immunological phenotypes. A total of fewer than 200 TCR beta chains were listed by the study as associated with cytomegalovirus. In a later genetic analysis, fewer N-insertions in productive TCRs were reported among donors in an Asian-associated ancestry cluster than the approximately 670-donor mean. Correlated functional status among segregating V segments might reflect linkage disequilibrium, but an unknown experimental factor could not be ruled out. According to a later analysis, parvovirus B19, influenza, CMV and Epstein-Barr virus appeared linked to several top co-occurrence clusters. Assigning TCR associations to individual alleles was difficult when HLA alleles, especially DR and DQ, strongly co-occurred. A later genetic analysis associated a missense DCLRE1C variant with V-gene and J-gene trimming of TCR beta chains, and an independent cohort replicated the association. Sequencing depth was assumed to be roughly uniform across donors in the presence/absence analyses, though that assumption may not hold. In an earlier analysis of 500 to 650 of the donors, most TCR beta V segments appeared in productive rearrangements about 87% or about 30% of the time, broadly matching IMGT annotations. In a later analysis, about 16,000 TCR beta sequences were associated with specific HLA alleles at a false discovery rate of 0.05. The earlier analysis of 587 of the donors excluded some 15 rarely observed V segments, including chromosome 9 orphons, because counts were too low. Most TCR sequences were seen in very few donors, while some public TCRs were found in many individuals. According to a later analysis, TCR association rates differed among HLA loci, with DRB1 alleles showing the most associated TCRs and HLA-C alleles showing the fewest. Compared with equally common non-associated chains, HLA-associated TCR beta chains in a later analysis were more clonally expanded and had lower generation probabilities. Because HLA typing was missing for some donors at each locus, association tests included only the typed subset. Cytomegalovirus status was reported to be diagnosed by the classifier with high specificity and sensitivity in both the original and validation cohorts. A later analysis found that most CMV-associated TCR beta chains appeared HLA-restricted, with HLA associations seemingly driven largely by CMV exposure. A few of the identified cytomegalovirus-associated TCR beta chains were confirmed in vitro to be specific for cytomegalovirus antigens.

Sequencing was performed on PBMCs. This clonotype originated in a man in his thirties or forties in good health and CMV-seronegative. The chain was built from TRBV30 and TRBJ2-1, with TRBD1 identical over 7 junction bases. The nucleotides are TGTGCCTTTGACAGGGATTCCTACAATGAGCAGTTCTTC. It encodes CAFDRDSYNEQFF.